Presented here are 14 T cell receptor beta chains from one specimen sequenced in a study of post-analysis software for immune sequencing data. Overall study results and limits: Roughly 5 TRBV segments occurring more often in patients than controls included TRBV5-6, TRBV5-1 and TRBV20-1.

These receptors are not linked to any known antigen. Unique molecular identifiers were carried by the TCR beta cDNA libraries. MiXCR, applied by TCRdb to the PCR reads, yields one record per CDR3 protein. The sample holds fewer than 900,000 distinct CDR3 sequences; around 46% are singletons and the top ten take roughly 4.9%. Sequencing input: blood. These receptor sequences come from a girl aged 10-17 years with multiple sclerosis.

This clonotype has just a few counts. The genes are TRBV3-1 and TRBJ2-5, with TRBD2 identical over 14 bases. The CDR3 consists of 16 residues. Germline V gives CDR1 LGHDT, CDR2 YNNKEL (reference sequence). The V segment lost 5 bases and the J segment 1 base; nucleotides outside the gene matches: 3. CDR3 sequence: CASSLGLAGVQETQYF. The CDR3 nucleotides read TGTGCCAGCAGCTTGGGACTAGCGGGAGTCCAAGAGACCCAGTACTTC.

The chain links TRBV6-6 to TRBJ1-4, with a possible D match to TRBD1 (5 bases). This CDR3 has 12 residues. The V and J ends lost 7 bases and 11 bases respectively, with 14 bases between them. Germline V gives CDR1 MNHNY, CDR2 SVGAGI (reference sequence). CDR3 sequence (DNA): TGTGCCAGCAACGGACCTGGGGGGAAACTGTTTTTT. It specifies CASNGPGGKLFF.

V and J are TRBV12-3 or TRBV12-4 and TRBJ2-3, with D perhaps TRBD2 (6 bases). This CDR3 has 14 amino acids. The V end was cut by 5 bases, the J end by 3 bases, with 12 bases between. In DNA form, the CDR3 reads TGTGCCAGCAGTCCCCAAGGACTAACAGATACGCAGTATTTT. Protein: CASSPQGLTDTQYF.

This chain connects TRBV13 to TRBJ2-1; 7 bases match TRBD2. This CDR3 is 14 amino acids long. After removal of 5 bases from V and 10 bases from J, the junction contained 11 bases not matched to a gene. Germline V lookup: CDR1 PRHDT, CDR2 FYEKMQ (reference sequence). The CDR3 nucleotides read TGTGCCAGCAGCGAGAGGGGACTACGCTACGAGCAGTTCTTC. It is translated as CASSERGLRYEQFF.

CDR3 nucleotide sequence: TGTGCTAGTGGTTTGGCACTGCTGTGGGGCTATGGCTACACCTTC. It encodes CASGLALLWGYGYTF. The chain has TRBV12-5 and TRBJ1-2; D is unclear. Germline V lookup: CDR1 LGHNT, CDR2 FRNRAP. Trimming pared 1 base from V and 4 bases from J, leaving 13 bases between. The CDR3 is 15 amino acids.

A few counts support this clonotype. V gene TRBV7-9 combines with J gene TRBJ2-7; D gene ambiguous. Per the germline V gene, CDR1 is SEHNR and CDR2 is FQNEAQ (reference sequence). V shed 5 bases and J shed 2 bases, with 10 bases lying between them. The CDR3 is 13 amino acids. The CDR3 loop reads CASSHHPAYEQYF. In nucleotides, the CDR3 is TGTGCCAGCAGCCACCATCCAGCCTACGAGCAGTACTTC.

The gene calls are TRBV12-3 or TRBV12-4 and TRBJ2-7, with 7 bases lining up with TRBD2. CDR3 length: 18 residues. V lost 6 bases to trimming and J lost 4 bases; unmatched junction nucleotides: 21. As DNA, the CDR3 is TGTGCCAGCAGCCTCGCCGGGCCGCCTACCGGGAGGAGGTACGAGCAGTACTTC. Translation gives CASSLAGPPTGRRYEQYF.

The chain is built from TRBV7-9 and TRBJ2-1; no reliable D call. Trimming took 1 base from V and 0 from J, leaving 10 bases between them. The CDR3 runs 16 residues. Germline V gene data show CDR1 as SEHNR and CDR2 as FQNEAQ (reference sequence). CDR3 amino acids: CASSLGQSDSYNEQFF. CDR3 DNA: TGTGCCAGCAGCTTAGGGCAGTCCGACTCCTACAATGAGCAGTTCTTC.

The chain has TRBV29-1 and TRBJ1-5; weak D call: TRBD1 (6 bases). The CDR3 extends over 15 amino acids. V was trimmed by 8 bases and J by 2 bases, leaving 19 bases between them. Germline V lookup: CDR1 SQVTM, CDR2 ANQGSEA. The CDR3 reads CSLFQADSGNQPQHF. The CDR3 DNA follows: TGCAGCCTTTTTCAGGCGGACAGCGGCAATCAGCCCCAGCATTTT.

The V gene is TRBV15, the J gene TRBJ2-7, with D perhaps matching TRBD2 (5 bases). The CDR3 covers 14 residues. V was cut by 0 bases and J by 7 bases, with 13 bases left in between. Germline CDR1 and CDR2: LNHNV and YYDKDF (reference sequence). The CDR3 nucleotides read TGTGCCACCAGCAGAGATAGCGACCCAGAGGAGCAGTACTTC. Amino acid sequence: CATSRDSDPEEQYF.

This clonotype was seen repeatedly, ten times or more. J is TRBJ2-3 and V is TRBV4-3; D gene ambiguous. The V gene lost 0 bases and the J gene lost 2 bases, with 15 bases spanning the gap. The CDR3 length is 17 residues. Germline CDR1 and CDR2: LGHNA and YSLEER. Written as DNA, the CDR3 is TGCGCCAGCAGCCAAGATGAGACCCTGCTATACACAGATACGCAGTATTTT. Translated: CASSQDETLLYTDTQYF.

This clonotype was counted only a few times. The chain is built from TRBV15 and TRBJ2-3; D remains ambiguous. CDR1 is LNHNV and CDR2 is YYDKDF in the germline V gene (reference sequence). CDR3 length equals 12 residues. V lost 4 bases and J lost 6, with 8 bases in between. CDR3 protein: CATSTGGDTQYF. CDR3 coding DNA: TGTGCCACCAGCACCGGTGGGGATACGCAGTATTTT.

The chain employs TRBV9 and TRBJ1-1, with 7 bases identical to TRBD1. CDR1 is SGDLS and CDR2 is YYNGEE in the germline V gene. The CDR3 spans 14 residues. V trimming: 7 bases; J trimming: 2 bases; junction bases outside the gene matches: 8. CDR3 in amino acids: CASAAGTDNTEAFF. The CDR3 nucleotides read TGTGCCAGCGCAGCCGGGACAGACAACACTGAAGCTTTCTTT.

This chain uses TRBV12-3 or TRBV12-4 with TRBJ2-2; D possibly corresponds to TRBD1 (6 bases). V was clipped by 5 bases and J by 5 bases, with 12 bases between them. The CDR3 runs to 14 residues. Here the CDR3 DNA reads TGTGCCAGCAGTAAAGACCAGGGGACCGGGGAGCTGTTTTTT. It is translated as CASSKDQGTGELFF.